This T cell receptor (beta chain) appears in the sequencing data of a study of cytomegalovirus exposure and HLA in healthy donors. Primers for the PCR totalled 60 Vbeta and 13 Jbeta. Method: immunoSEQ multiplex PCR; TCRdb's copy keeps in-frame clones and lacks some. The sample yields about 140,000 clones, about three quarters seen once. The CDR3 extends over 15 amino acids. V lost 3 bases to trimming and J lost 1 base, with 11 bases between them. CDR1 and CDR2 (germline): SGHVS, FNYEAQ. Specimen: PBMCs. The receptor comes from a male donor in good health and CMV-seropositive. The chain joins TRBV7-6 to TRBJ2-3, with a tentative D call TRBD2 (6 bases). The CDR3 is CASSFEAGRTDTQYF. DNA for the CDR3: TGTGCCAGCAGCTTTGAGGCGGGGCGCACAGATACGCAGTATTTT. The whole variable domain, filled in from reference TRBV7-6 and TRBJ2-3, reads GAGVSQSPRYKVTKRGQDVALRCDPISGHVSLYWYRQALGQGPEFLTYFNYEAQQDKSGLPNDRFSAERPEGSISTLTIQRTEQRDSAMYRCASSFEAGRTDTQYFGPGTRLTVL.